Listed below are T cell receptor beta chains from one sample, sequenced in a study of OX40 agonist ivuxolimab in advanced cancers. TCRdb's table, derived via immunoSEQ multiplex PCR, lists solely in-frame clones and lacks some. The profile shows over 50,000 clones, under 90% of them singletons. The sample in question was CD4+ or CD8+ T cells sorted from blood, obtained in a trial of the OX40 agonist ivuxolimab. The origin of the receptors is an adult with an advanced solid tumor such as melanoma, head and neck, liver or kidney cancer. CDR3s include the opening cysteine and the closing phenylalanine or tryptophan. D genes are given only for firm matches. Clone size appears in some rows only: once, few, many, or a class for an expanded clone.

clone_size j_call v_call d_call cdr3_aa cdr3_nt
few TRBJ2-2 TRBV5-1 TRBD2 CASSLQTSGRAFGELFF TGCGCCAGCAGCCTGCAGACTAGCGGGAGGGCCTTCGGGGAGCTGTTTTTT
medium-sized TRBJ2-1 TRBV7-9 . CASSYIGNEQFF TGTGCCAGCAGCTATATCGGCAATGAGCAGTTCTTC
. TRBJ2-1 TRBV28 . CASTQGGGFHNEQFF TGTGCCAGCACGCAAGGGGGGGGTTTCCACAATGAGCAGTTCTTC
. TRBJ2-7 TRBV11-2 . CASSFFSYEQYF TGTGCCAGCAGCTTTTTTTCCTACGAGCAGTACTTC
. TRBJ2-1 TRBV18 . CASSPSTYGIYNEQFF TGTGCCAGCTCACCATCTACCTACGGGATCTACAATGAGCAGTTCTTC
few TRBJ2-3 TRBV7-3 . CASSPNPRDTQYF TGTGCCAGCAGCCCGAACCCCAGGGATACGCAGTATTTT
. TRBJ2-7 TRBV18 . CASSPRDRSSEQYF TGTGCCAGCTCACCGCGGGACCGGAGTTCCGAGCAGTACTTC
. TRBJ2-1 TRBV19 . CASSGEQGHEQFF TGTGCCAGTAGTGGGGAACAGGGACATGAGCAGTTCTTC
. TRBJ2-3 TRBV2 TRBD2 CASNPSGRTDTQYF TGTGCCAGCAACCCCAGCGGGAGAACAGATACGCAGTATTTT
. TRBJ2-7 TRBV5-1 TRBD1 CASSLRDRGSEQYF TGCGCCAGCAGCTTGAGGGACAGGGGAAGCGAGCAGTACTTC
. TRBJ2-7 TRBV7-9 . CASSLTGVGYEQYF TGTGCCAGCAGCTTAACGGGAGTGGGCTACGAGCAGTACTTC
. TRBJ2-3 TRBV10-1 . CASSSSSLSTDTQYF TGCGCCAGCAGTTCGAGTAGTCTCAGCACAGATACGCAGTATTTT
few TRBJ1-1 TRBV7-6 . CASSRDLNTEAFF TGTGCCAGCAGCCGGGACCTGAACACTGAAGCTTTCTTT
. TRBJ2-7 TRBV15 TRBD1 CATSRGGQGDYEQYF TGTGCCACCAGCAGAGGGGGACAGGGGGACTACGAGCAGTACTTC